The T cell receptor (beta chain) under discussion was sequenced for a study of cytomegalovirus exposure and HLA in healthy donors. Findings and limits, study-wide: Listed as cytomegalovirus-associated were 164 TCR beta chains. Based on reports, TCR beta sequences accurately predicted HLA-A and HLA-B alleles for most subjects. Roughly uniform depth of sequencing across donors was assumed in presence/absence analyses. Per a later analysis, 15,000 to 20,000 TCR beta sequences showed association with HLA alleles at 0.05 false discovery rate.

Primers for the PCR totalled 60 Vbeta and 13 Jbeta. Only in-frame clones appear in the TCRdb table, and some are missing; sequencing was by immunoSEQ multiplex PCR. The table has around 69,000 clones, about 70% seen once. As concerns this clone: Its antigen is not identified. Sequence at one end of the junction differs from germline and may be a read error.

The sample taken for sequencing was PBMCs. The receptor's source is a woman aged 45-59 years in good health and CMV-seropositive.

The CDR3 region is CASSPRRGSTEAFF. In DNA form, the CDR3 reads TGTGCCAGCTCCCCACGCAGGGGGAGCACTGAAGCTTTCTTT. The rearrangement links TRBV18 to TRBJ1-1, with TRBD1 matching over 7 bases. Germline loops: CDR1 KGHSH, CDR2 LQKENI. The CDR3 is 14 residues long.